This T cell receptor beta chain is from a study of blood T cells in healthy people across ages. Trimming removed 1 base from V and 7 bases from J, with 15 bases in between. Germline CDR1 is SGHKS and CDR2 is YYEKEE (reference sequence). The CDR3 is 15 amino acids. Primed by a sample-barcoded 5' primer and a J-beta primer mix, a second PCR proceeded for about 7 to 11 cycles. MiXCR, applied by TCRdb to the 5' RACE reads, yields one record per CDR3 protein. The data hold about 780,000 distinct CDR3 sequences, with approximately 24% observed a single time. The data were also submitted as part of a second study, on T cells of mothers and their children.

What was sequenced was blood. This rearrangement joins TRBV5-5 to TRBJ1-5; weak D call: TRBD1 (5 bases). The source is a boy younger than 18 in good health. The CDR3 is CASSLYAGLEQPQHF. Written as DNA, the CDR3 is TGTGCCAGCAGCTTGTACGCAGGGTTGGAACAGCCCCAGCATTTT.